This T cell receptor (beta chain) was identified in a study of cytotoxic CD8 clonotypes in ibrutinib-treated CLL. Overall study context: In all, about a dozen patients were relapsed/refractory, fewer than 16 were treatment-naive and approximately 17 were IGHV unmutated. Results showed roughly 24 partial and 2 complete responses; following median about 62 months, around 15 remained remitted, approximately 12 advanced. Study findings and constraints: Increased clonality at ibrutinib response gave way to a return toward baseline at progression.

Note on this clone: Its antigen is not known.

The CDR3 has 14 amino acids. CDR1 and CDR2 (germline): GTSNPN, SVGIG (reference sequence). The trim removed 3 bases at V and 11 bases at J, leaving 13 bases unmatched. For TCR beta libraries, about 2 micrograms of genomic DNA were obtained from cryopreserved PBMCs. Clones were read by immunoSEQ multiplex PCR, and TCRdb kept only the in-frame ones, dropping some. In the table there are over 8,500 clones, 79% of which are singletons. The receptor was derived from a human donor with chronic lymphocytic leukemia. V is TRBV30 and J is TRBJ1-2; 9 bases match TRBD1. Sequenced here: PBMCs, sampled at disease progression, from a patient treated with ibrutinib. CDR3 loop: CAWRSGGTGPRYTF. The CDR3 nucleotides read TGTGCCTGGAGGAGCGGTGGGACAGGGCCCCGGTACACCTTC.